This T cell receptor (beta chain) was found in a study of OX40 agonist ivuxolimab in advanced cancers. Some clones are missing from TCRdb's copy, which holds only in-frame ones; the method was immunoSEQ multiplex PCR. The profile shows 55,000 to 65,000 clones, 85% of them singletons. Deletions cut 11 bases from V and 4 bases from J, with 14 bases between. CDR1 and CDR2 (germline): MDHEN, SYDVKM. CDR3 length: 12 amino acids. This specimen was CD4+ or CD8+ T cells sorted from blood, taken in a trial of the OX40 agonist ivuxolimab. The TCR originated in an adult with an advanced solid tumor such as melanoma, head and neck, liver or kidney cancer. The J gene is TRBJ1-2, the V gene TRBV28; maybe TRBD1 (5 bases). The CDR3 DNA sequence: TGTGCCGCCAGGGAAATCGGCTATGGCTACACCTTC. Its protein product is CAAREIGYGYTF.